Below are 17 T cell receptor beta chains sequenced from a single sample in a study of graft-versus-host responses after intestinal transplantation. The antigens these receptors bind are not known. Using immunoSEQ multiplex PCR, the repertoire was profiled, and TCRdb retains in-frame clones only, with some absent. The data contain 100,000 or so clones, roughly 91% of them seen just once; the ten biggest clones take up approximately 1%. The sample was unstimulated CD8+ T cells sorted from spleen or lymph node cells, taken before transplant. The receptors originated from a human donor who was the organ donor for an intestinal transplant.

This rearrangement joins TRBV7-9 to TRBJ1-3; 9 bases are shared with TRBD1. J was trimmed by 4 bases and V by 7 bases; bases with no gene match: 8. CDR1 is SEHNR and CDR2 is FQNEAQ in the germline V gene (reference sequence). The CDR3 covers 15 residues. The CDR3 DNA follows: TGTGCCAGCATCCCGGGACAGGGATACGGAAACACCATATATTTT. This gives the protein CASIPGQGYGNTIYF.

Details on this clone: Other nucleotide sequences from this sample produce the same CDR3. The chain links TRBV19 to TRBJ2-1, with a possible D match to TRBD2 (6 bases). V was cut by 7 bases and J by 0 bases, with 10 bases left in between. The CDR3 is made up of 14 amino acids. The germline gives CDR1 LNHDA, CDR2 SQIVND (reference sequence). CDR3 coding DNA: TGTGCCAGTACCGCGGGGAGCTCCTACAATGAGCAGTTCTTC. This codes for CASTAGSSYNEQFF.

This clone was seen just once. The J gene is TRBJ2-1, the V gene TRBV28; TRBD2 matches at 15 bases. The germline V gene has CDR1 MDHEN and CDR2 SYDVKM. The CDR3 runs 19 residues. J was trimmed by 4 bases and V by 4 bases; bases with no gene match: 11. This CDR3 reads CASSSTRTSGRARYNEQFF. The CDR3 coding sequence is TGTGCCAGCAGTTCCACGCGGACTAGCGGGAGGGCCCGATACAATGAGCAGTTCTTC.

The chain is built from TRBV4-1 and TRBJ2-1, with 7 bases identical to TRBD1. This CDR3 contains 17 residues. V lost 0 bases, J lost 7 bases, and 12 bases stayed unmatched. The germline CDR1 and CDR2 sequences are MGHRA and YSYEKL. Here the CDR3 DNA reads TGCGCCAGCAGCCAAGAGGTCCGACAGGGATCAGGAAATGAGCAGTTCTTC. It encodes CASSQEVRQGSGNEQFF.

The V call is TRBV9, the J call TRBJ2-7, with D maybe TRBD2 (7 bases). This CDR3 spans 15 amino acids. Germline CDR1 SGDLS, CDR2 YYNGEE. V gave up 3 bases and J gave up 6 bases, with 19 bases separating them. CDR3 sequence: CASSGVGGGASEQYF. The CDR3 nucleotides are TGTGCCAGCAGCGGGGTGGGAGGGGGGGCCTCCGAGCAGTACTTC.

DNA for the CDR3: TGTGCCAGCAGCCCTTCGAAGGGGACAGATACGCAGTATTTT. Its protein is CASSPSKGTDTQYF. The chain joins TRBV7-9 to TRBJ2-3, with a weak D call TRBD1 (5 bases). This CDR3 is 14 amino acids long. V lost 5 bases to trimming and J lost 3 bases, with 12 bases between them. The germline gives CDR1 SEHNR, CDR2 FQNEAQ (reference sequence).

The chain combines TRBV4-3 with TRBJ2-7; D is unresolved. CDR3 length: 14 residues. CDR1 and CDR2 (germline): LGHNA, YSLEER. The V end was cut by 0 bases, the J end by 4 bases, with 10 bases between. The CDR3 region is CASSQDFSRYEQYF. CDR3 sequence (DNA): TGCGCCAGCAGCCAAGACTTTTCGCGGTACGAGCAGTACTTC.

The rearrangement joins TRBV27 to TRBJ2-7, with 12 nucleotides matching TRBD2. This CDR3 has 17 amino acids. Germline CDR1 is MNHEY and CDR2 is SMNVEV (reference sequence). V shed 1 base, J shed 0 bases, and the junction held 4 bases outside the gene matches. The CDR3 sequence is CASSLFTSGRSSYEQYF. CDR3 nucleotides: TGTGCCAGCAGTTTATTCACTAGCGGGAGGAGCTCCTACGAGCAGTACTTC.

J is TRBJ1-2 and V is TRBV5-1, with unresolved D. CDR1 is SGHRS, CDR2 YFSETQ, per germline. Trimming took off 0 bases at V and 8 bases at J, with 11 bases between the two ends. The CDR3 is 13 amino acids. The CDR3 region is CASSLALGSGYTF. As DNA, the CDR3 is TGCGCCAGCAGCTTGGCCTTGGGGAGCGGCTACACCTTC.

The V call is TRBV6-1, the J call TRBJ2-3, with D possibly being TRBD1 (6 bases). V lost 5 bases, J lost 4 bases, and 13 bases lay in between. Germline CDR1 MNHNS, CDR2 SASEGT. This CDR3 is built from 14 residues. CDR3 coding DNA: TGTGCCAGCAGTCAAGACAGGTCAGCAGATACGCAGTATTTT. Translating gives CASSQDRSADTQYF.

CDR3 DNA sequence: TGTGCCAGCAGGGGACTAGCGGTCGAGCAGTTCTTC. This encodes CASRGLAVEQFF. The rearrangement links TRBV27 to TRBJ2-1; the match to TRBD2 covers 11 bases. Germline V gene data show CDR1 as MNHEY and CDR2 as SMNVEV (reference sequence). The CDR3 contains 12 residues. The J segment lost 10 bases and the V segment lost 6 bases, leaving 2 bases of the junction unmatched.

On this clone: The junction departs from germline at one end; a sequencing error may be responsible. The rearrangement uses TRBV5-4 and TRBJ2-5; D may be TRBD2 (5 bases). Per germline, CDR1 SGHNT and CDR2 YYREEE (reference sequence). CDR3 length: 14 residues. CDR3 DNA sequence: TGTGCCAGCAGCCTCGGGATGAACCAAGAGACCCGGTACTTC. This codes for CASSLGMNQETRYF.

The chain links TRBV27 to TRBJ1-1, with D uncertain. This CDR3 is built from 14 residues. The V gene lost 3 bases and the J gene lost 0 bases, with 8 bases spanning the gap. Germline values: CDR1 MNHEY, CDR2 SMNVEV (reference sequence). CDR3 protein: CASSFGEVNTEAFF. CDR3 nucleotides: TGTGCCAGCAGTTTTGGGGAGGTGAACACTGAAGCTTTCTTT.

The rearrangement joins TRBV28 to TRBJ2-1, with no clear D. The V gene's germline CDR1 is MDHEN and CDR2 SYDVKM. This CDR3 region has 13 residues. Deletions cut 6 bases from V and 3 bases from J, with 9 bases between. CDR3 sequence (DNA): TGTGCCAGCAGCTACCCGGGCTACAATGAGCAGTTCTTC. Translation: CASSYPGYNEQFF.

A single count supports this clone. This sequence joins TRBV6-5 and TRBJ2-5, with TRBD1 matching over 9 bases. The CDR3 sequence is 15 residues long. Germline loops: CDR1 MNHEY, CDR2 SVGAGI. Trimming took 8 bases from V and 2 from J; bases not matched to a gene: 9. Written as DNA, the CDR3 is TGTGCCAGCGGATTCGCCGGGACAGGGCAAGAGACCCAGTACTTC. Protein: CASGFAGTGQETQYF.

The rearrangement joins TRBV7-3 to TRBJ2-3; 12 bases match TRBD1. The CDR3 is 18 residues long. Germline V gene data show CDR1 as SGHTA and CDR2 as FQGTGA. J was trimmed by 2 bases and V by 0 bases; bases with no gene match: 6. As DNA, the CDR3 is TGTGCCAGCAGCTTAACCGGGACAGGGGGCGTTTTCACAGATACGCAGTATTTT. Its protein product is CASSLTGTGGVFTDTQYF.

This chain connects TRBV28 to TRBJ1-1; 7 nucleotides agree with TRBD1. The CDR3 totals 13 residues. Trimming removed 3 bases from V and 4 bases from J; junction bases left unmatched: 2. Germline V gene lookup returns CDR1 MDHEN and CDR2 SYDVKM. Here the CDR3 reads CASSFHRGTEAFF. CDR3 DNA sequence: TGTGCCAGCAGTTTTCACAGGGGCACTGAAGCTTTCTTT. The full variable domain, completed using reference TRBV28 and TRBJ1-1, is DVKVTQSSRYLVKRTGEKVFLECVQDMDHENMFWYRQDPGLGLRLIYFSYDVKMKEKGDIPEGYSVSREKKERFSLILESASTNQTSMYLCASSFHRGTEAFFGQGTRLTVV.